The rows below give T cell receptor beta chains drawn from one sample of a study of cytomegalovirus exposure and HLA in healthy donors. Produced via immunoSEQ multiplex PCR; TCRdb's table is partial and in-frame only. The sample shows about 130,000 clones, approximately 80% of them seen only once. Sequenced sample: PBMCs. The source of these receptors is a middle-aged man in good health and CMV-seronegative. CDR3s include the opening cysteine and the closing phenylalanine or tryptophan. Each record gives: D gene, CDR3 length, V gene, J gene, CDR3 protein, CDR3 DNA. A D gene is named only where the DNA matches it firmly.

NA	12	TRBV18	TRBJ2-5	CASSPLRETQYF	TGTGCCAGCTCACCACTACGGGAGACCCAGTACTTC